These 28 T cell receptor beta chains share one sample of origin, sequenced in a study of neurological immune-mediated disorders. TCRdb re-called the 5' RACE reads with MiXCR, one entry per CDR3 protein. The data hold tens of thousands of distinct CDR3 sequences, with roughly 4% observed a single time. Material: PBMCs. Receptor source: a man between 25 and 39 years old with multiple sclerosis.

This clonotype showed up many times. The genes are TRBV5-4 and TRBJ2-3; D is undetermined. The V and J ends lost 5 bases and 6 bases respectively, with 7 bases between them. The CDR3 is 11 residues long. Germline V gene data show CDR1 as SGHNT and CDR2 as YYREEE (reference sequence). This chain's CDR3 is CASSSRDTQYF. The CDR3 nucleotides are TGTGCCAGCAGTTCTCGGGATACGCAGTATTTT.

This clonotype showed up many times. V and J are TRBV4-2 and TRBJ1-1; 9 bases align to TRBD1. The CDR3 contains 14 residues. Germline CDR1 is LGHNA and CDR2 is YNFKEQ. The ends lost 2 bases at V and 5 bases at J; junction bases unmatched: 3. CDR3 nucleotide sequence: TGTGCCAGCAGCCAAACAGGGGGCGTAACTGAAGCTTTCTTT. This translates into CASSQTGGVTEAFF.

This clonotype was seen at least ten times. The V gene is TRBV7-9, the J gene TRBJ2-1; 11 bases line up with TRBD1. Germline V CDR1 and CDR2: SEHNR, FQNEAQ (reference sequence). V lost 1 base, J lost 0 bases, and 8 bases stayed unmatched. There are 19 residues in the CDR3. The CDR3 coding sequence is TGTGCCAGCAGCTTAGGGGGACAGGGGGGAACCCTCTCCTACAATGAGCAGTTCTTC. This codes for CASSLGGQGGTLSYNEQFF.

This clonotype was seen repeatedly, ten times or more. This sequence joins TRBV5-1 and TRBJ1-1; 10 bases match TRBD1. CDR1 and CDR2 (germline): SGHRS, YFSETQ. This CDR3 region has 13 residues. J gave up 10 bases and V 2 bases, and 5 bases lay outside the gene matches. The CDR3 is CASSFDRGLSAFF. CDR3 nucleotides: TGCGCCAGCAGCTTCGACAGGGGGCTGTCAGCTTTCTTT.

At least ten counts were recorded for this clonotype. The chain employs TRBV27 and TRBJ2-3; tentatively, D is TRBD2 (5 bases). Germline CDR1 is MNHEY and CDR2 is SMNVEV (reference sequence). V lost 6 bases, J lost 2 bases, and 12 bases lay in between. The CDR3 has 14 amino acids. CDR3 amino acids: CASSPTKPTDTQYF. The CDR3 DNA follows: TGTGCCAGCAGCCCGACTAAACCCACAGATACGCAGTATTTT.

This clonotype was detected ten times or more. The chain employs TRBV5-1 and TRBJ2-1; 12 bases align to TRBD2. CDR1 and CDR2 (germline): SGHRS, YFSETQ. This CDR3 contains 15 residues. The ends lost 1 base at V and 8 bases at J; junction bases unmatched: 4. The CDR3 protein is CASSLRLAGEDEQFF. The CDR3 nucleotides read TGCGCCAGCAGCTTGCGACTAGCGGGAGAGGATGAGCAGTTCTTC.

This clonotype was seen ten or more times. The rearrangement uses TRBV3-1 and TRBJ2-2; either TRBD1 or TRBD2 may fit D (6 bases each). Looked up from germline, CDR1 is LGHDT and CDR2 is YNNKEL (reference sequence). The V end was cut by 2 bases, the J end by 4 bases, with 14 bases between. The CDR3 totals 16 residues. The CDR3: CASSQRPGGGTGELFF. The CDR3 DNA reads TGTGCCAGCAGCCAACGGCCCGGGGGCGGCACCGGGGAGCTGTTTTTT. Together with reference TRBV3-1 and TRBJ2-2, the CDR3 gives the full variable domain: DTAVSQTPKYLVTQMGNDKSIKCEQNLGHDTMYWYKQDSKKFLKIMFSYNNKELIINETVPNRFSPKSPDKAHLNLHINSLELGDSAVYFCASSQRPGGGTGELFFGEGSRLTVL.

Ten or more counts support this clonotype. The chain carries TRBV20-1 and TRBJ1-3; 7 positions agree with TRBD1. V shed 5 bases and J 4 bases; nucleotides not matched to a gene: 8. The germline V gene has CDR1 DFQATT and CDR2 SNEGSKA (reference sequence). The CDR3 has 14 residues. The CDR3 loop reads CSAADRAGGNTIYF. CDR3 in DNA: TGCAGTGCTGCCGACAGGGCGGGAGGAAACACCATATATTTT.

This clonotype was counted ten times or more. The V gene is TRBV6-4, the J gene TRBJ2-3; 15 bases map to TRBD2. CDR3 length: 16 amino acids. V shed 4 bases, J shed 2 bases, and the junction held 1 base outside the gene matches. Germline V CDR1 and CDR2: MRHNA, SNTAGT. The CDR3: CASSGTSGGATDTQYF. In DNA form, the CDR3 reads TGTGCCAGCAGTGGGACTAGCGGGGGGGCCACAGATACGCAGTATTTT.

The sample holds many counts of this clonotype. The chain has TRBV28 and TRBJ2-1, with a weak D call TRBD2 (6 bases). The V end lost 3 bases, the J end lost 4 bases, and 19 bases lay between the germline ends. Per the germline V gene, CDR1 is MDHEN and CDR2 is SYDVKM. This CDR3 has 17 amino acids. For the CDR3, the DNA is TGTGCCAGCAGTTTGGGGCGCTGGGGGGACCTTTACAATGAGCAGTTCTTC. It yields the protein CASSLGRWGDLYNEQFF. Based on the CDR3 plus reference TRBV28 and TRBJ2-1, the full variable domain is DVKVTQSSRYLVKRTGEKVFLECVQDMDHENMFWYRQDPGLGLRLIYFSYDVKMKEKGDIPEGYSVSREKKERFSLILESASTNQTSMYLCASSLGRWGDLYNEQFFGPGTRLTVL.

This clonotype was observed at least ten times. The chain joins TRBV20-1 to TRBJ2-7; 12 nucleotides align to TRBD2. V was pared by 0 bases and J by 3 bases, with 3 bases of the junction left unmatched. The CDR3 sequence is 15 residues long. Germline CDR1 DFQATT, CDR2 SNEGSKA (reference sequence). This CDR3 reads CSAREGLAGSYEQYF. The DNA of the CDR3 is TGCAGTGCTAGAGAAGGACTAGCGGGGAGCTACGAGCAGTACTTC.

This clonotype appeared many times. The genes are TRBV5-1 and TRBJ2-1; no definite D call. V was clipped by 0 bases and J by 9 bases, with 10 bases between them. The germline gives CDR1 SGHRS, CDR2 YFSETQ. CDR3 length: 13 residues. The CDR3 bases are TGCGCCAGCAGCTTGGTCGGTTTTATTGAGCAGTTCTTC. This encodes CASSLVGFIEQFF.

At least ten counts were recorded for this clonotype. The J gene is TRBJ2-1, the V gene TRBV20-1; D possibly uses TRBD1 or TRBD2 (5 bases each). The CDR3 has 13 amino acids. With 5 bases removed from V and 7 bases from J, the gap between germline ends came to 15 bases. Germline CDR1 is DFQATT and CDR2 is SNEGSKA (reference sequence). The CDR3 spells CSASGTNRNEQFF. Written as DNA, the CDR3 is TGCAGTGCTTCCGGGACCAACCGTAATGAGCAGTTCTTC.

At least ten counts were recorded for this clonotype. V usage is TRBV3-1 and J usage is TRBJ1-1; perhaps TRBD1 as D (5 bases). Germline CDR1 and CDR2: LGHDT and YNNKEL (reference sequence). The CDR3 consists of 14 residues. The V end lost 0 bases, the J end lost 1 base, and 6 bases lay between the germline ends. The CDR3 spells CASSQDTGNTEAFF. In nucleotides, the CDR3 is TGTGCCAGCAGCCAAGACACAGGGAACACTGAAGCTTTCTTT.

This clonotype was seen repeatedly, ten times or more. The CDR3 loop is CASSSQGTRAYEQYF. The CDR3 DNA reads as TGCGCCAGCAGCTCACAGGGGACCAGGGCCTACGAGCAGTACTTC. The gene calls are TRBV5-1 and TRBJ2-7, with TRBD1 matching 7 bases. The CDR3 has 15 amino acids. The V and J ends lost 3 bases and 2 bases, in that order; junction bases with no gene match: 8. Germline-derived CDR1 and CDR2 are SGHRS and YFSETQ.

The chain links TRBV3-1 to TRBJ2-2; D may be TRBD1 (5 bases). Deletions cut 4 bases from V and 2 bases from J, with 17 bases between. CDR3 length: 17 amino acids. Looked up from germline, CDR1 is LGHDT and CDR2 is YNNKEL (reference sequence). CDR3 nucleotide sequence: TGTGCCAGCAGCCGCCCTGAGACAGCGCGCAACACCGGGGAGCTGTTTTTT. Its protein product is CASSRPETARNTGELFF.

For this clonotype: This likely comes from a read error, as the CDR3 has no conserved phenylalanine or tryptophan at its end. The chain recombines TRBV12-3 or TRBV12-4 with TRBJ2-5; D not certain. This CDR3 is 14 amino acids long. V gave up 2 bases and J gave up 2 bases, with 9 bases separating them. The CDR3 sequence is CASSLYVGQETQYC. The CDR3 nucleotides are TGTGCCAGCAGTTTATACGTGGGGCAAGAGACCCAGTACTGC.

This clonotype was observed many times. CDR3 sequence (DNA): TGTGCCAGCGGAGCTCGAAATCAGCCCCAGCATTTT. Translating it yields CASGARNQPQHF. This chain connects TRBV28 to TRBJ1-5; D unclear. CDR1 is MDHEN and CDR2 is SYDVKM in the germline V gene. This CDR3 contains 12 residues. V was clipped by 8 bases and J by 4 bases, with 9 bases between them.

Ten or more counts support this clonotype. The chain uses TRBV5-6 and TRBJ1-2; tentative D call: TRBD1 (6 bases). The CDR3 length is 14 residues. CDR1 is SGHDT and CDR2 is YYEEEE in the germline V gene. The V end was cut by 0 bases, the J end by 9 bases, with 15 bases between. The CDR3 DNA follows: TGTGCCAGCAGCTTGGGGGGGCTGGAGTGGAGCTACACCTTC. This sequence encodes CASSLGGLEWSYTF.

This clonotype has a count of ten or more. V and J are TRBV29-1 and TRBJ2-3, with 8 bases fitting TRBD2. Germline CDR1 is SQVTM and CDR2 is ANQGSEA. The CDR3 consists of 14 residues. The V gene end was trimmed by 4 bases and the J gene end by 1 base; junction bases not matched to a gene: 4. CDR3 protein: CSVGGGRRTDTQYF. CDR3 in DNA: TGCAGCGTTGGTGGCGGGAGGCGCACAGATACGCAGTATTTT.

This clonotype appeared many times. This chain connects TRBV11-2 to TRBJ2-7; 9 bases align to TRBD2. J gave up 7 bases and V 5 bases, and 15 bases lay outside the gene matches. Germline assignment: CDR1 SGHAT and CDR2 FQNNGV. The CDR3 loop spans 16 amino acids. The CDR3 DNA sequence: TGTGCCAGCAGCCTAACCCTTAGCGGGAGCTCGGGAGAGCAGTACTTC. Translating it yields CASSLTLSGSSGEQYF.

This clonotype showed up many times. The V gene is TRBV7-2, the J gene TRBJ1-1; 7 nucleotides line up with TRBD1. The trim removed 5 bases at V and 9 bases at J, leaving 9 bases unmatched. The CDR3 runs to 13 residues. The germline V gene encodes CDR1 SGHTA and CDR2 FQGNSA. The CDR3 region is CASSTQQGRKAFF. DNA of the CDR3: TGTGCCAGCAGCACACAACAGGGGCGGAAAGCTTTCTTT.

In this sample, this clonotype turned up many times. V and J are TRBV15 and TRBJ2-1; weak D call: TRBD2 (6 bases). The germline V gene has CDR1 LNHNV and CDR2 YYDKDF (reference sequence). The CDR3 runs 15 residues. The V end lost 3 bases, the J end lost 2 bases, and 11 bases lay between the germline ends. The CDR3 loop reads CATSRTRNTYNEQFF. DNA of the CDR3: TGTGCCACCAGCAGGACTAGGAATACCTACAATGAGCAGTTCTTC.

This clonotype was detected ten times or more. The gene calls are TRBV29-1 and TRBJ2-5; D remains unclear. The CDR3 is 12 amino acids. Trimming took 0 bases from V and 6 from J, leaving 8 bases between them. CDR1 is SQVTM, CDR2 ANQGSEA, per germline. The CDR3 DNA is TGCAGCGTTGAAGAAAACATGCAGACCCAGTACTTC. This sequence encodes CSVEENMQTQYF. The full variable domain, its missing parts supplied by reference TRBV29-1 and TRBJ2-5, is SAVISQKPSRDICQRGTSLTIQCQVDSQVTMMFWYRQQPGQSLTLIATANQGSEATYESGFVIDKFPISRPNLTFSTLTVSNMSPEDSSIYLCSVEENMQTQYFGPGTRLLVL.

This clonotype was observed many times. V gene TRBV3-1 combines with J gene TRBJ2-7; D not certain. The CDR3 extends over 12 amino acids. Germline loops: CDR1 LGHDT, CDR2 YNNKEL (reference sequence). Trimming removed 5 bases at V and 3 bases at J, with 8 bases between. In DNA, the CDR3 is TGTGCCAGCAGCAAAGGAGTCTACGAGCAGTACTTC. It encodes CASSKGVYEQYF.

This clonotype has at least ten counts. This chain uses TRBV15 with TRBJ1-5; 8 nucleotides agree with TRBD1. The CDR3 is made up of 15 amino acids. Germline V lookup: CDR1 LNHNV, CDR2 YYDKDF (reference sequence). Germline trimming cut 5 bases from V and 9 bases from J; bases unmatched to any gene: 12. CDR3 sequence reads: CATSPSQGTGWPQHF. The DNA for the CDR3 is TGTGCCACCAGCCCAAGCCAGGGGACAGGTTGGCCCCAGCATTTT.

This clonotype was seen ten or more times. This rearrangement joins TRBV20-1 to TRBJ1-1; 7 positions agree with TRBD1. Germline loops: CDR1 DFQATT, CDR2 SNEGSKA (reference sequence). The CDR3 spans 14 residues. V was clipped by 7 bases and J by 4 bases; unmatched bases: 12. This CDR3 reads CSVPLDRAPTEAFF. Written as DNA, the CDR3 is TGCAGTGTCCCCCTTGACAGGGCGCCCACTGAAGCTTTCTTT.

This clonotype has ten or more counts. The V call is TRBV6-5, the J call TRBJ2-2; D may be TRBD2 (7 bases). Trimming took off 0 bases at V and 7 bases at J, with 18 bases between the two ends. The germline CDR1 and CDR2 sequences are MNHEY and SVGAGI. The CDR3 loop spans 17 amino acids. The CDR3 protein is CASSYSAGAPTGGELFF. The CDR3 DNA is TGTGCCAGCAGTTACTCGGCGGGGGCACCCACCGGCGGGGAGCTGTTTTTT.